This T cell receptor (beta chain) appears in the sequencing data of a study of cytomegalovirus exposure and HLA in healthy donors. V was cut by 9 bases and J by 0 bases, with 17 bases left in between. Germline CDR1 and CDR2: LNHNV and YYDKDF (reference sequence). This CDR3 has 16 residues. As regards this clone: Its antigen is undetermined.

The PCR employed 60 Vbeta primers together with 13 Jbeta primers. Profiling relied on immunoSEQ multiplex PCR, and the TCRdb table lists in-frame clones only, not all of them. The table records 150,000 to 180,000 clones, 70% to 80% of them present only once. Study-level results: Sequencing probably produced one cluster of sequence variants that were highly shared. A later analysis by the authors found several of the most significant clusters apparently linked to common viral pathogens.

The specimen sequenced was PBMCs. The chain combines TRBV15 with TRBJ1-4, with D tentatively TRBD1 (5 bases). This clonotype was obtained from a young man in good health and CMV-seropositive. The CDR3 sequence is CATAPRGVATNEKLFF. CDR3 in DNA: TGTGCCACTGCCCCTAGGGGCGTTGCAACTAATGAAAAACTGTTTTTT.